The 32 T cell receptor beta chains below come from one sample, sequenced in a study of long-term antiretroviral therapy in people with HIV. An immunoSEQ assay, version v3.0, was performed at survey level. Generated by immunoSEQ multiplex PCR, the TCRdb table keeps only in-frame clones and is missing some. This table holds approximately 27,000 clones, around 90% found once. The sequences come from unsorted PBMCs, collected 5 to 5.5 years after starting antiretroviral therapy. The receptors derive from a woman in her thirties or forties with HIV.

This sequence joins TRBV21-1 and TRBJ2-2. TRBV21-1 is described as a pseudogene. The CDR3 length is 11 residues. CDR3 bases: TGTGCCAGCCACCTCTCGGAGGAGCTGTTTTTT. It is translated as CASHLSEELFF.

V gene TRBV7-8 combines with J gene TRBJ1-3; unclear D gene. V was pared by 5 bases and J by 3 bases, with 11 bases between. CDR3 length: 14 residues. Per the germline V gene, CDR1 is SGHVS and CDR2 is FQNEAQ. The CDR3 region has the DNA TGTGCCAGCAGCCCACAGAGCTTTGGAAACACCATATATTTT. As protein: CASSPQSFGNTIYF.

V gene TRBV7-9 combines with J gene TRBJ1-3; 7 bases match TRBD1. The V segment lost 5 bases and the J segment 4 bases; nucleotides outside the gene matches: 5. The germline V gene has CDR1 SEHNR and CDR2 FQNEAQ (reference sequence). The CDR3 is 14 residues long. This chain's CDR3 is CASSRGQAGNTIYF. CDR3 sequence (DNA): TGTGCCAGCAGCCGAGGACAGGCCGGAAACACCATATATTTT.

The V call is TRBV4-2, the J call TRBJ2-7, with D hard to call. Per the germline V gene, CDR1 is LGHNA and CDR2 is YNFKEQ. The ends were cut back, 1 base at V and 4 bases at J, with 14 bases in the middle. CDR3 length: 15 residues. CDR3 sequence: CASSQGLGSGYEQYF. The CDR3 DNA reads TGTGCCAGCAGCCAAGGCCTTGGGTCCGGGTACGAGCAGTACTTC.

The V gene is TRBV5-1, the J gene TRBJ2-7; D is unresolved. Per germline, CDR1 SGHRS and CDR2 YFSETQ. The CDR3 runs 13 residues. With 1 base removed from V and 5 bases from J, the gap between germline ends came to 10 bases. This chain's CDR3 is CASSLTGGHEQYF. The CDR3 nucleotides are TGCGCCAGCAGCTTGACGGGTGGCCACGAGCAGTACTTC.

The V call is TRBV11-2, the J call TRBJ2-1; a weak D match, TRBD2 (5 bases). V gave up 2 bases and J gave up 2 bases, with 22 bases separating them. CDR3 length: 19 amino acids. Germline CDR1 is SGHAT and CDR2 is FQNNGV. The DNA of the CDR3 is TGTGCCAGCAGCTTACGAACCCTATTAGAGGGAGTGGCCTACAATGAGCAGTTCTTC. As protein: CASSLRTLLEGVAYNEQFF.

The V call is TRBV5-4, the J call TRBJ2-2, with 7 bases aligning to TRBD2. V shed 0 bases and J 5 bases; nucleotides not matched to a gene: 7. Germline CDR1 SGHNT, CDR2 YYREEE (reference sequence). The CDR3 length is 16 residues. As DNA, the CDR3 is TGTGCCAGCAGCTTGGGTGCCCCGGGGGGAACCGGGGAGCTGTTTTTT. Amino acids: CASSLGAPGGTGELFF.

The chain links TRBV5-1 to TRBJ1-1, with D unclear. The germline V gene has CDR1 SGHRS and CDR2 YFSETQ. This CDR3 has 15 amino acids. V was clipped by 2 bases and J by 7 bases, with 18 bases between them. The CDR3 DNA follows: TGCGCCAGCAGCTTCTCCGGGATGGCCTCGGTTGAAGCTTTCTTT. Its protein is CASSFSGMASVEAFF.

The rearrangement uses TRBV6-1 and TRBJ2-7, with D perhaps matching TRBD1 (6 bases). The V and J ends lost 1 base and 4 bases respectively, with 20 bases between them. In germline, CDR1 is MNHNS, CDR2 SASEGT. CDR3 size: 17 residues. The CDR3 region is CASSEVVGASRTYEQYF. The CDR3, as DNA: TGTGCCAGCAGTGAAGTCGTGGGGGCTAGTAGGACTTACGAGCAGTACTTC.

This chain joins TRBV5-6 and TRBJ2-7, with 7 bases that match TRBD1. Germline V gene lookup returns CDR1 SGHDT and CDR2 YYEEEE. There are 14 residues in the CDR3. With 4 bases clipped from V and 3 bases from J, the junction kept 7 bases outside the gene matches. The CDR3 spells CASSKEDRFYEQYF. CDR3 DNA sequence: TGTGCCAGCAGCAAAGAGGACAGGTTCTACGAGCAGTACTTC.

V usage is TRBV30 and J usage is TRBJ2-3; TRBD2 matches 8 bases. CDR1 is GTSNPN and CDR2 is SVGIG in the germline V gene (reference sequence). V lost 1 base, J lost 6 bases, and 9 bases stayed unmatched. The CDR3 is made up of 15 amino acids. DNA of the CDR3: TGTGCCTGGAGTGAGGGAGCGGGGGCGTCTGATACGCAGTATTTT. Translating gives CAWSEGAGASDTQYF. Full variable domain (rest looked up from reference TRBV30 and TRBJ2-3): SQTIHQWPATLVQPVGSPLSLECTVEGTSNPNLYWYRQAAGRGLQLLFYSVGIGQISSEVPQNLSASRPQDRQFILSSKKLLLSDSGFYLCAWSEGAGASDTQYFGPGTRLTVL.

The chain employs TRBV6-6 and TRBJ1-4, with TRBD1 matching 7 bases. Germline trimming cut 4 bases from V and 6 bases from J; bases unmatched to any gene: 8. Germline-derived CDR1 and CDR2 are MNHNY and SVGAGI (reference sequence). CDR3 size: 15 residues. For the CDR3, the DNA is TGTGCCAGCAGTTCCCGACAGGGTGGGGATGAAAAACTGTTTTTT. Translation: CASSSRQGGDEKLFF.

In nucleotides, the CDR3 is TGTGCCAGCAGTGGTTCCGGGACAGGGGTCGGCTACACCTTC. It translates to CASSGSGTGVGYTF. This chain links TRBV6-5 with TRBJ1-2, with 10 nucleotides matching TRBD1. V was pared by 5 bases and J by 8 bases, with 8 bases of the junction left unmatched. CDR3 length: 14 residues. Germline V gene data show CDR1 as MNHEY and CDR2 as SVGAGI.

This rearrangement joins TRBV5-1 to TRBJ1-5; D not certain. The CDR3 runs 14 residues. V lost 1 base and J lost 1, with 6 bases in between. Germline V gene data show CDR1 as SGHRS and CDR2 as YFSETQ. For the CDR3, the DNA is TGCGCCAGCAGCTTGCTCCCGAGCAATCAGCCCCAGCATTTT. Protein product: CASSLLPSNQPQHF.

The V and J genes are TRBV5-5 and TRBJ1-4, with 7 bases identical to TRBD1. V lost 0 bases and J lost 7; bases outside the gene matches: 6. CDR1 and CDR2 (germline): SGHKS, YYEKEE (reference sequence). The CDR3 has 15 amino acids. The CDR3 is CASSLGGGSFEKLFF. CDR3 nucleotide sequence: TGTGCCAGCAGCTTGGGAGGGGGCAGTTTTGAAAAACTGTTTTTT. Full variable domain (outside the CDR3, taken from reference TRBV5-5 and TRBJ1-4): DAGVTQSPTHLIKTRGQQVTLRCSPISGHKSVSWYQQVLGQGPQFIFQYYEKEERGRGNFPDRFSARQFPNYSSELNVNALLLGDSALYLCASSLGGGSFEKLFFGSGTQLSVL.

In this sample, this clone turned up once. The V and J genes are TRBV2 and TRBJ1-5, with 8 bases matching TRBD1. The CDR3 spans 16 residues. Germline loops: CDR1 SNHLY, CDR2 FYNNEI. Trimming cost V 8 bases and J 4 bases; bases outside gene matches: 13. In DNA form, the CDR3 reads TGTGCCAGCTCGTATTCCGGGACAGGCAATAATCAGCCCCAGCATTTT. It translates to CASSYSGTGNNQPQHF. Full variable domain (rest looked up from reference TRBV2 and TRBJ1-5): EPEVTQTPSHQVTQMGQEVILRCVPISNHLYFYWYRQILGQKVEFLVSFYNNEISEKSEIFDDQFSVERPDGSNFTLKIRSTKLEDSAMYFCASSYSGTGNNQPQHFGDGTRLSIL.

This chain connects TRBV20-1 to TRBJ2-1, with D possibly called TRBD1 or TRBD2 (5 bases each). This CDR3 is 11 amino acids long. V was pared by 3 bases and J by 15 bases, with 15 bases between. Per the germline V gene, CDR1 is DFQATT and CDR2 is SNEGSKA (reference sequence). CDR3 residues: CSASLVGVAFF. The CDR3 DNA follows: TGCAGTGCTAGTCTTGTGGGGGTAGCGTTCTTC.

This clone was seen more than once but under ten times. This chain uses TRBV11-2 with TRBJ2-1, with a possible D match to TRBD2 (5 bases). The CDR3 covers 16 residues. Trimming removed 5 bases from V and 4 bases from J, with 18 bases in between. CDR1 and CDR2 (germline): SGHAT, FQNNGV. The CDR3 here is CASSPLGLAGYNEQFF. Written as DNA, the CDR3 is TGTGCCAGCAGCCCCCTCGGGCTAGCAGGATACAATGAGCAGTTCTTC.

The rearrangement uses TRBV27 and TRBJ1-1; D possibly corresponds to TRBD1 (6 bases). The CDR3 is made up of 15 amino acids. The germline V and J ends were trimmed by 5 bases and 3 bases, with 16 bases remaining between them. Germline values: CDR1 MNHEY, CDR2 SMNVEV (reference sequence). The CDR3 sequence is CASSLRGGEDTEAFF. The CDR3 coding sequence is TGTGCCAGCAGTCTTAGGGGGGGGGAGGACACTGAAGCTTTCTTT.

This clone was counted a single time. This chain joins TRBV14 and TRBJ2-7; weak D call: TRBD1 (6 bases). The ends were cut back, 0 bases at V and 2 bases at J, with 14 bases in the middle. The CDR3 sequence is 16 residues long. In germline, CDR1 is SGHDN, CDR2 FVKESK. The CDR3 DNA follows: TGTGCCAGCAGCCAAGATACAGGAAGGGGGACCTACGAGCAGTACTTC. This encodes CASSQDTGRGTYEQYF. Full variable domain (outside the CDR3, taken from reference TRBV14 and TRBJ2-7): EAGVTQFPSHSVIEKGQTVTLRCDPISGHDNLYWYRRVMGKEIKFLLHFVKESKQDESGMPNNRFLAERTGGTYSTLKVQPAELEDSGVYFCASSQDTGRGTYEQYFGPGTRLTVT.

J is TRBJ2-5 and V is TRBV11-2; 14 nucleotides line up with TRBD2. Trimming cost V 3 bases and J 4 bases; bases outside gene matches: 4. Per germline, CDR1 SGHAT and CDR2 FQNNGV. The CDR3 has 16 residues. This CDR3 reads CASSLQGLAGVETQYF. The CDR3 DNA follows: TGTGCCAGCAGCTTGCAGGGACTAGCGGGAGTAGAGACCCAGTACTTC.

The rearrangement joins TRBV28 to TRBJ1-3, with D possibly TRBD1 on 5 matching bases. The length of the CDR3 is 15 residues. V lost 6 bases and J 7 bases, leaving 19 bases between the germline ends. Germline assignment: CDR1 MDHEN and CDR2 SYDVKM. Here the CDR3 DNA reads TGTGCCAGCAGCGCTACAGGTAGTTCTTGGAACACCATATATTTT. Translation gives CASSATGSSWNTIYF.

This clone showed up just once. The genes are TRBV5-1 and TRBJ2-7, with unresolved D. Germline V lookup: CDR1 SGHRS, CDR2 YFSETQ. The CDR3 is made up of 13 amino acids. Deletions cut 0 bases from V and 2 bases from J, with 6 bases between. In nucleotides, the CDR3 is TGCGCCAGCAGCTTGGCCCAGGCCTACGAGCAGTACTTC. It encodes CASSLAQAYEQYF.

V gene TRBV5-1 combines with J gene TRBJ1-1; 7 bases line up with TRBD1. The germline V gene encodes CDR1 SGHRS and CDR2 YFSETQ. This CDR3 has 14 residues. The trim removed 4 bases at V and 5 bases at J, leaving 8 bases unmatched. In DNA form, the CDR3 reads TGCGCCAGCAGCGTATTAGACAGGGCTACTGAAGCTTTCTTT. Translated, it gives CASSVLDRATEAFF.

The chain uses TRBV5-1 and TRBJ2-1, with TRBD2 matching over 15 bases. The CDR3 contains 16 residues. The junction had 5 bases not matched to a gene; V was cut back by 4 bases and J by 6 bases. Germline V gene sequence: CDR1 SGHRS, CDR2 YFSETQ. Here the CDR3 reads CASSTGLAGGVNEQFF. The CDR3 nucleotides read TGCGCCAGCAGCACCGGACTAGCGGGGGGGGTCAATGAGCAGTTCTTC.

This clone was seen only once. The gene calls are TRBV5-1 and TRBJ1-1, with D maybe TRBD1 (6 bases). The V gene's germline CDR1 is SGHRS and CDR2 YFSETQ. Trimming left V 5 bases short and J 1 base short, with 15 bases between. CDR3 length: 15 residues. Written as DNA, the CDR3 is TGCGCCAGCAGGATAGCCGGGACACCGAACACTGAAGCTTTCTTT. This codes for CASRIAGTPNTEAFF.

The chain has TRBV5-5 and TRBJ1-1; no clear D gene. This CDR3 region has 16 residues. Germline CDR1 reads SGHKS; CDR2 reads YYEKEE (reference sequence). Deletions cut 1 base from V and 0 bases from J, with 13 bases between. CDR3 coding DNA: TGTGCCAGCAGCTTGAGAACAGCTGATTTGAACACTGAAGCTTTCTTT. Its translation is CASSLRTADLNTEAFF.

This sequence joins TRBV7-2 and TRBJ1-1, with 8 bases matching TRBD1. CDR3 length: 14 amino acids. Germline CDR1 SGHTA, CDR2 FQGNSA. The V segment lost 5 bases and the J segment 11 bases; nucleotides outside the gene matches: 13. The CDR3 spells CASSPTRTGRVAFF. The CDR3, as DNA: TGTGCCAGCAGCCCGACCCGGACAGGGAGGGTCGCTTTCTTT.

The rearrangement links TRBV6-1 to TRBJ2-7; D is possibly TRBD2 (5 bases). Trimming left V 3 bases short and J 7 bases short, with 16 bases between. Looked up from germline, CDR1 is MNHNS and CDR2 is SASEGT. The CDR3 length is 14 residues. CDR3 region: CASSDGPPPGEQYF. CDR3 bases: TGTGCCAGCAGTGACGGCCCCCCCCCGGGGGAGCAGTACTTC.

The chain links TRBV2 to TRBJ1-1, with TRBD1 identical over 10 bases. In germline, CDR1 is SNHLY, CDR2 FYNNEI. V dropped 6 bases and J dropped 1; count of bases not matched to a gene: 5. The CDR3 covers 15 residues. Here the CDR3 reads CASRDRGFANTEAFF. CDR3 nucleotides: TGTGCCAGCAGGGACAGGGGGTTTGCGAACACTGAAGCTTTCTTT.

This clone was counted a few times. This chain uses TRBV4-3 with TRBJ1-1; the match to TRBD1 covers 11 bases. This CDR3 comprises 16 residues. Germline assignment: CDR1 LGHNA and CDR2 YSLEER. J was trimmed by 3 bases and V by 0 bases; bases with no gene match: 3. CDR3 DNA sequence: TGCGCCAGCAGCCAAGATCCGGGACAGGGGGACACTGAAGCTTTCTTT. It is translated as CASSQDPGQGDTEAFF.

The chain joins TRBV10-3 to TRBJ1-3; TRBD1 is a possible D gene (5 bases). In germline, CDR1 is ENHRY, CDR2 SYGVKD. The CDR3 runs 16 residues. V lost 8 bases, J lost 0 bases, and 17 bases lay in between. CDR3 amino acids: CAIGRSGRDSGNTIYF. The CDR3 nucleotides read TGTGCCATCGGAAGGTCAGGGCGTGACTCTGGAAACACCATATATTTT.